This T cell receptor (beta chain) stems from a study of cytomegalovirus exposure and HLA in healthy donors. Study as a whole: An earlier analysis found some 120 million unique TCR beta sequences from approximately 170 million T cells. Study-wide results and limits: When presence/absence was analysed, sequencing depth was taken to be roughly uniform across donors. Rarity marked most TCR sequences, yet some public TCRs occurred in many donors.

Use of 60 Vbeta and 13 Jbeta primers characterized the PCR. Clones were read by immunoSEQ multiplex PCR, and TCRdb kept only the in-frame ones, dropping some. This sample has 150,000 to 200,000 clones; less than 90% occur once, and the top ten carry less than 0.4%. This clone was counted between two and nine times. The antigen is unknown. The CDR3 totals 14 residues. The V gene's germline CDR1 is SGHDT and CDR2 YYEEEE. V dropped 3 bases and J dropped 7 bases, with 14 bases sitting between them. The source material was PBMCs. The sequence was collected from a boy between 2 and 10 years old in good health and CMV-seronegative. The chain joins TRBV5-6 to TRBJ1-5; tentative D call: TRBD1 (6 bases). CDR3 nucleotide sequence: TGTGCCAGCAGCTCCTACAGGGAAGGACAGCCCCAGCATTTT. This gives the protein CASSSYREGQPQHF.